The clone carrying this T cell receptor beta chain was seen at least ten times. Its antigen remains unknown. TCRdb re-called clones from the PCR reads using MiXCR. This repertoire shows roughly 72,000 clones, roughly 18% found once; its top ten account for about 13%. This sample was taken from a study of metastatic and nonmetastatic thyroid tumors. Overall study results and limits: Malignant thyroid tumors reportedly had TCR beta diversity that was significantly higher than in benign nodules, in blood and tumor.

Before thyroid surgery, none of the patients had received any treatment. This TCR was sampled from a female donor with papillary thyroid cancer or a benign thyroid nodule (not recorded which). Some clones in this sample may be carry-over from other donors' samples. Sequencing was performed on blood.

CDR3 residues: CASSLGVWEKLFF. CDR3 nucleotides: TGTGCCAGCAGCTTAGGGGTTTGGGAAAAACTGTTTTTT. The rearrangement joins TRBV7-2 to TRBJ1-4; D remains ambiguous. CDR1 and CDR2 (germline): SGHTA, FQGNSA. V dropped 1 base and J dropped 8 bases, with 8 bases sitting between them. This CDR3 is built from 13 residues.